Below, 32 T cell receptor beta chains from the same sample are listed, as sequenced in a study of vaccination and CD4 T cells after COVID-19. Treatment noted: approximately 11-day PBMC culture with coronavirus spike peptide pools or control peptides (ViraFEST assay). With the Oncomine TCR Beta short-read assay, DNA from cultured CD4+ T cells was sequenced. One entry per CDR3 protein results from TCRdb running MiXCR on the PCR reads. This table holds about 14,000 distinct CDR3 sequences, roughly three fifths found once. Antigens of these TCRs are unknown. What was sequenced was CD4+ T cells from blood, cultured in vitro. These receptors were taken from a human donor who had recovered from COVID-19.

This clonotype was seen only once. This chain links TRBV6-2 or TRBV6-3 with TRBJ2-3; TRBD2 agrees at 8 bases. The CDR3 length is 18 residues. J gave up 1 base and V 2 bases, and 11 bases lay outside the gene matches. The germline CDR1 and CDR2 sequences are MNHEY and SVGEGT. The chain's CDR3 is CASSYATNSGIRTDTQYF. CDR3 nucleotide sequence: TGTGCCAGCAGTTACGCAACAAATAGCGGGATTCGCACAGATACGCAGTATTTT.

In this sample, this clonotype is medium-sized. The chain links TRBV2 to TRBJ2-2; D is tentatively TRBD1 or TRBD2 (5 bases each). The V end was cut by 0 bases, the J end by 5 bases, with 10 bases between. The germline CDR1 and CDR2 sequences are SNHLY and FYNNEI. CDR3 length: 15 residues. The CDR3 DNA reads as TGTGCCAGCAGTGAAGCACCGAGGGGAACCGGGGAGCTGTTTTTT. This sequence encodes CASSEAPRGTGELFF.

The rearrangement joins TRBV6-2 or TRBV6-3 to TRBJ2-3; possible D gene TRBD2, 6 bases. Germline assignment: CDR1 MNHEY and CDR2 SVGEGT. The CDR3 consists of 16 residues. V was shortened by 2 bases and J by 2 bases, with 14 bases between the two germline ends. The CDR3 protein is CASSYGGSRYTDTQYF. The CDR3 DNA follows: TGTGCCAGCAGTTACGGGGGGAGTCGGTACACAGATACGCAGTATTTT.

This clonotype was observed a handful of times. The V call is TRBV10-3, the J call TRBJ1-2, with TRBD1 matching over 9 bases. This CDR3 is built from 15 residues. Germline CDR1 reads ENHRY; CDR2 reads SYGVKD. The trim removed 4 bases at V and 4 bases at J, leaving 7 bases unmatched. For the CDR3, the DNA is TGTGCCATCAGTGTCCAGGGACAGGGAAGCTATGGCTACACCTTC. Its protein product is CAISVQGQGSYGYTF.

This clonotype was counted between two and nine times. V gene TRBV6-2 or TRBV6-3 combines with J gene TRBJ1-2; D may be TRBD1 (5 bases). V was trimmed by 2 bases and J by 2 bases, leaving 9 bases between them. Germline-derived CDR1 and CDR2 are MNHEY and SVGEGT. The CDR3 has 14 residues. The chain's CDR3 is CASSYDGGNYGYTF. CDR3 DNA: TGTGCCAGCAGTTACGACGGGGGGAACTATGGCTACACCTTC.

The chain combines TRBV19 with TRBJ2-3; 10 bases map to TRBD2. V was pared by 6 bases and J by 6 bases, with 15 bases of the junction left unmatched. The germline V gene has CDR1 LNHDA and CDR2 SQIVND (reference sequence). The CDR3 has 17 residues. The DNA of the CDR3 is TGTGCCAGTAGGTCGGGACTAGCGAGAGGAGGAATGGATACGCAGTATTTT. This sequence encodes CASRSGLARGGMDTQYF.

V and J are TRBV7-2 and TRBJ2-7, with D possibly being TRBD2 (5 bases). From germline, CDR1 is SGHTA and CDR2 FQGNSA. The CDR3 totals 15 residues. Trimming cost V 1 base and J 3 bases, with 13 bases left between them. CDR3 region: CASSLGGGFGYEQYF. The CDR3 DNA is TGTGCCAGCAGCTTAGGCGGCGGGTTCGGCTACGAGCAGTACTTC.

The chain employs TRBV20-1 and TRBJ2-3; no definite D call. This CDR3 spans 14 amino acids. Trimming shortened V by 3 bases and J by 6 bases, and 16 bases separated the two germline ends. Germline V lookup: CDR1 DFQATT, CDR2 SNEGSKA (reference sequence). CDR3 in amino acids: CSASLSVEGDTQYF. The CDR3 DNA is TGCAGTGCTAGTCTGTCGGTCGAAGGTGATACGCAGTATTTT.

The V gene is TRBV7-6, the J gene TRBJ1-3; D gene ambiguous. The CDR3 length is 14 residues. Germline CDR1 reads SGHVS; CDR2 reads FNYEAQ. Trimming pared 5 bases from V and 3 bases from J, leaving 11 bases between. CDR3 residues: CASSLGRVGNTIYF. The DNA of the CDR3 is TGTGCCAGCAGCCTAGGACGGGTTGGAAACACCATATATTTT.

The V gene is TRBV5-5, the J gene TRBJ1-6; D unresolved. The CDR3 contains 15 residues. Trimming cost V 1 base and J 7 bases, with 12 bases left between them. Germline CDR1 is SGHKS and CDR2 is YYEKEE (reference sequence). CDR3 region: CASSLSAVRNSPLHF. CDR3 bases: TGTGCCAGCAGCTTGTCGGCGGTAAGAAATTCACCCCTCCACTTT. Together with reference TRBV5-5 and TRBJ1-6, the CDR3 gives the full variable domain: DAGVTQSPTHLIKTRGQQVTLRCSPISGHKSVSWYQQVLGQGPQFIFQYYEKEERGRGNFPDRFSARQFPNYSSELNVNALLLGDSALYLCASSLSAVRNSPLHFGNGTRLTVT.

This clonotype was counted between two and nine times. CDR3 loop: CSAFRGGGNEQYF. In DNA form, the CDR3 reads TGCAGTGCTTTCAGAGGAGGGGGTAACGAGCAGTACTTC. The rearrangement links TRBV20-1 to TRBJ2-7; D may correspond to TRBD1 or TRBD2 (6 bases each). The length of the CDR3 is 13 residues. CDR1 is DFQATT, CDR2 SNEGSKA, per germline (reference sequence). V shed 5 bases and J shed 5 bases, with 16 bases lying between them.

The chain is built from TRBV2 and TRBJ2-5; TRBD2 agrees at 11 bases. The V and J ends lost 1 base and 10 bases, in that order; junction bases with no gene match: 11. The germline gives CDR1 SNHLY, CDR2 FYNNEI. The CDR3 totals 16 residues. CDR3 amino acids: CASSEEIASGRRIQYF. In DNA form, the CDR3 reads TGTGCCAGCAGTGAAGAGATAGCTAGCGGGAGGAGAATCCAGTACTTC.

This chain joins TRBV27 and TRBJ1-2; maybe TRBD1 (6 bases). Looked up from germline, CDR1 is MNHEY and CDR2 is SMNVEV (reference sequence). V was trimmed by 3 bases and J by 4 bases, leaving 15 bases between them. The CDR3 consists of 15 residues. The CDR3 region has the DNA TGTGCCAGCAGTTTTCCAGAGCAGGGGTCCTATGGCTACACCTTC. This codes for CASSFPEQGSYGYTF.

CDR3 nucleotides: TGCAGTGCTATTTATAGGGGACAGGGAACCTACGAGCAGTACTTC. Its translation is CSAIYRGQGTYEQYF. V gene TRBV20-1 combines with J gene TRBJ2-7; TRBD1 agrees at 9 bases. J was trimmed by 2 bases and V by 4 bases; bases with no gene match: 9. The CDR3 has 15 amino acids. Germline values: CDR1 DFQATT, CDR2 SNEGSKA (reference sequence).

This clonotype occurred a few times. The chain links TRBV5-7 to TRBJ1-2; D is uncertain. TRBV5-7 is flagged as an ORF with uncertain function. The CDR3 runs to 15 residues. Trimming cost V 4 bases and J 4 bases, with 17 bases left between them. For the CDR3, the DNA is TGTGCCAGCAGCCGTAATAAAGGGTCTAGCTATGGCTACACCTTC. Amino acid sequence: CASSRNKGSSYGYTF.

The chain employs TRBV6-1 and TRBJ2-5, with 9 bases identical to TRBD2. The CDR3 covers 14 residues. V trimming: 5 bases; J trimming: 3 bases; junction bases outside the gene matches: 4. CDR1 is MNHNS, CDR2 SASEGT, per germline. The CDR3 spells CASSRRLAEETQYF. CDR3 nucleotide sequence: TGTGCCAGCAGTAGGCGACTAGCGGAAGAGACCCAGTACTTC.

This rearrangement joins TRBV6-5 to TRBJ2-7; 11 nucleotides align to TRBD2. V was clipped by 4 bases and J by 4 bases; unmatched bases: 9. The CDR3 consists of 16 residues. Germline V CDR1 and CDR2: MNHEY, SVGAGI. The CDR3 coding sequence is TGTGCCAGCAGTTCCCCCCCCACTAGCGGGAGATACGAGCAGTACTTC. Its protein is CASSSPPTSGRYEQYF.

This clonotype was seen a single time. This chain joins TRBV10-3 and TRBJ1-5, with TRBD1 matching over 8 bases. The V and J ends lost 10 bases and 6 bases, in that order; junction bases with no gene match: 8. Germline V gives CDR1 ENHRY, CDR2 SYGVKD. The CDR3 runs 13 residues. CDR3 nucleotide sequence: TGTGCCACAAAGGGACAGGAAATTCAGCCCCAGCATTTT. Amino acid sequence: CATKGQEIQPQHF.

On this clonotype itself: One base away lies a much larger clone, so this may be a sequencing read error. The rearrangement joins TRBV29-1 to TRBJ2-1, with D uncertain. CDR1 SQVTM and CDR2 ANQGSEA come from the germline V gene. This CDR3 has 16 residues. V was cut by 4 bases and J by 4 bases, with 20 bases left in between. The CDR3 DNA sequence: TGCAGCGTTGCGAGGTCTAGTTTAGTGGCTTACAATGAGCAGTTCTTC. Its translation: CSVARSSLVAYNEQFF.

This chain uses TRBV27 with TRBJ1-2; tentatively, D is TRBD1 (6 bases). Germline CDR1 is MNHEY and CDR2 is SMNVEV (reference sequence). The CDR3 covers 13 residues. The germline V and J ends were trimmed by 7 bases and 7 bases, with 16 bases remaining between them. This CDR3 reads CASTRTDGGGYTF. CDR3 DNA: TGTGCCAGCACACGGACAGACGGGGGTGGCTACACCTTC.

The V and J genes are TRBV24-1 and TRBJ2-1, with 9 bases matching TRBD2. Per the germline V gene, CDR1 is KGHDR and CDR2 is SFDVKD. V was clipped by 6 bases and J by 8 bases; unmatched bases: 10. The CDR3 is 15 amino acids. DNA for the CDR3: TGTGCCACCAGTTCCCGTAGCGGGAGAGGGTATGAGCAGTTCTTC. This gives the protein CATSSRSGRGYEQFF.

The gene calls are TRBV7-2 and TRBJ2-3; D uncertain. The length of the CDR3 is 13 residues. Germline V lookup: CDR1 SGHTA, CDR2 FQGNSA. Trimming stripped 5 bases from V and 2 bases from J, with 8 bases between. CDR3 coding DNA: TGTGCCAGCAGCCCATACATCACAGATACGCAGTATTTT. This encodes CASSPYITDTQYF.

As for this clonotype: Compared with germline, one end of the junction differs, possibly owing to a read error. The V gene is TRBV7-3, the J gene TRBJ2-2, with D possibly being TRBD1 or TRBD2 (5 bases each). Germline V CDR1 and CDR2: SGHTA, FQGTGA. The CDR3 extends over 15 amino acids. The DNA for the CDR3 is TGTGCCAGCAGCTTCCTCCCGATAGGGGCCGGGGTGCTGTTTTTT. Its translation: CASSFLPIGAGVLFF.

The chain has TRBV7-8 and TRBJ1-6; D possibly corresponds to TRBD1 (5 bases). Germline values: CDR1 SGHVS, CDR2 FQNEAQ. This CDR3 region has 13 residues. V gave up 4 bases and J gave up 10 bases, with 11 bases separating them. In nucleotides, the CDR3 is TGTGCCAGCAGCTACGGACACAAGTCACCCCTCCACTTT. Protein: CASSYGHKSPLHF.

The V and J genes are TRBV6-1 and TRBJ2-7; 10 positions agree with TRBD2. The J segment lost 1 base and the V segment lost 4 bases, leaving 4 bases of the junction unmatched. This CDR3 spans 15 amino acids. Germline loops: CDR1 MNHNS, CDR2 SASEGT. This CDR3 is CASSATSGVSYEQYF. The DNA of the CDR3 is TGTGCCAGCAGTGCTACTAGCGGGGTTTCCTACGAGCAGTACTTC.

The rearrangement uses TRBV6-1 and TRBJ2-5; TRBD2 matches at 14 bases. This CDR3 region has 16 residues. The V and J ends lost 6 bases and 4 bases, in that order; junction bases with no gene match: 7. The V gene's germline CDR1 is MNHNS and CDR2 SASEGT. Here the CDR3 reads CASSQGLAGAGETQYF. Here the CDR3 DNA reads TGTGCCAGCAGCCAGGGACTAGCGGGAGCAGGAGAGACCCAGTACTTC.

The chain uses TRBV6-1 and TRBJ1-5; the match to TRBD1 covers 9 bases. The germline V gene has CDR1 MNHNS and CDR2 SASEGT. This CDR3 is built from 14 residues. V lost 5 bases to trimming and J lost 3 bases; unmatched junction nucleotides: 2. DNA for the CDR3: TGTGCCAGCAGTCGGACAGGGGTCAATCAGCCCCAGCATTTT. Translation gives CASSRTGVNQPQHF.

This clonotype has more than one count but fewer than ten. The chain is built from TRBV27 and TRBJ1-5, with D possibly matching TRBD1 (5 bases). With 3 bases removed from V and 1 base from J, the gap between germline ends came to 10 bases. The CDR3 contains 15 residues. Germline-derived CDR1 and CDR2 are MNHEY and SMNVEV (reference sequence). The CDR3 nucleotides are TGTGCCAGCAGTTTTAGCAGGGCGAGCAATCAGCCCCAGCATTTT. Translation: CASSFSRASNQPQHF.

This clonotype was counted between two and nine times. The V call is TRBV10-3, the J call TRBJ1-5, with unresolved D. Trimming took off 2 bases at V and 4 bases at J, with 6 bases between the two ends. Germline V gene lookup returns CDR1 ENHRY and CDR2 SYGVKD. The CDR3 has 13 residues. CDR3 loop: CAISEIGNQPQHF. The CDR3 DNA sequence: TGTGCCATCAGTGAGATTGGAAATCAGCCCCAGCATTTT.

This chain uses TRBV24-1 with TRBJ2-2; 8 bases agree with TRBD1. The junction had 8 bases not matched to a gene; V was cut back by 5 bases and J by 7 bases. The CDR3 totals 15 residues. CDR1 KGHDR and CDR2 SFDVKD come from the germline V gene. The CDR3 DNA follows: TGTGCCACCAGTGGGGTCAGGGGGCTTGGCGGGGAGCTGTTTTTT. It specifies CATSGVRGLGGELFF.

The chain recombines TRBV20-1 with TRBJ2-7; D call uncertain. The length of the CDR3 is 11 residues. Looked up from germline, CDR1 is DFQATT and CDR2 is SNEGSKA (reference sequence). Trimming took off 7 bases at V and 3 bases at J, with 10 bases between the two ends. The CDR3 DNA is TGCAGTGTCCCACTGAACTACGAGCAGTACTTC. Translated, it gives CSVPLNYEQYF.

The CDR3 sequence is CASSQDLSRGLGANYGYTF. The CDR3 region has the DNA TGCGCCAGCAGCCAAGATTTGAGCAGGGGACTGGGAGCTAACTATGGCTACACCTTC. The rearrangement joins TRBV4-3 to TRBJ1-2; a weak D match, TRBD1 (6 bases). The CDR3 covers 19 residues. The V gene lost 0 bases and the J gene lost 0 bases, with 20 bases spanning the gap. Germline values: CDR1 LGHNA, CDR2 YSLEER.